This T cell receptor (beta chain) came from a study of neoadjuvant anti-PD-1 for oral cavity cancer. Overall study context: Patients without progression got a fourth dose around day 43.

The CDR3 spans 14 residues. Trimming took 4 bases from V and 6 from J, leaving 15 bases between them. CDR1 is SGHDT, CDR2 YYEEEE, per germline. This clone has a handful of counts. Time point in this sample: after neoadjuvant nivolumab, at surgical resection. Stage II-IVA oral cavity squamous cell carcinoma was new and untreated by systemic or radiation therapy. The patients had HPV-negative, locally advanced oral cavity squamous cell carcinoma. Assay used: immunoSEQ multiplex PCR; TCRdb lists only in-frame clones, some missing. The data show roughly 24,000 clones, about 30% seen once. The TCR sequence derives from a person aged 35-79 years with oral cavity squamous cell carcinoma. The chain employs TRBV5-6 and TRBJ2-3; perhaps TRBD1 as D (6 bases). The sequencing used tumor tissue, collected after nivolumab (anti-PD-1) treatment. CDR3 bases: TGTGCCAGCAGCGCTGGGGGCGCGCCGGATACGCAGTATTTT. Its translation is CASSAGGAPDTQYF.